This T cell receptor (beta chain) appears in the sequencing data of a study of blood T cell repertoires in COVID-19. Study-level information: Samples representing acute and convalescent COVID-19 were sourced from the United States, Italy and Spain.

Original processing methods: The assay estimated nucleated cells by amplifying reference gene primers. TCRdb's copy holds only in-frame clones and misses some; the assay was immunoSEQ multiplex PCR. V and J calls and clone size are as listed in that table; D and trimming were resolved from the DNA. In the table there are about 140,000 clones, 70% to 80% of which are singletons. The CDR3 has 14 residues. The V and J ends lost 5 bases and 4 bases, in that order; junction bases with no gene match: 7. The germline CDR1 and CDR2 sequences are MNHNY and SVGAGI (reference sequence). This receptor was taken from a woman in her fifties or sixties with active or convalescent COVID-19. This chain connects TRBV6-6 to TRBJ1-2; 7 bases line up with TRBD1. The specimen sequenced was peripheral blood. This CDR3 reads CASSPGTALYGYTF. CDR3 sequence (DNA): TGTGCCAGCAGTCCCGGGACAGCCCTCTATGGCTACACCTTC.